This is a list of T cell receptor beta chains from one sample in a study of blood T cell repertoires in COVID-19. Data came from immunoSEQ multiplex PCR; TCRdb stores just in-frame clones and leaves some out. The sample consists of 150,000 to 200,000 clones, 88% of them appearing once. Specimen: peripheral blood. Source of these receptors: a man in his forties with active or convalescent COVID-19. CDR3s include the opening cysteine and the closing phenylalanine or tryptophan. D genes are given only for firm matches. A row's size may be missing; if present it is once, few, many or a size class.

clone size	V gene	CDR3 length	D gene	J gene	CDR3 protein	CDR3 DNA
-	TRBV6-4	15	TRBD1	TRBJ2-1	CASSVDRAGGNEQFF	TGTGCCAGCAGTGTCGACAGGGCCGGAGGCAATGAGCAGTTCTTC
-	TRBV29-1	15	TRBD2	TRBJ2-3	CSVATSGTRTDTQYF	TGCAGCGTCGCAACTAGCGGGACACGCACAGATACGCAGTATTTT
-	TRBV15	15	TRBD1	TRBJ2-1	CATERDRSSYNEQFF	TGTGCCACCGAAAGGGACAGGAGCTCCTACAATGAGCAGTTCTTC
-	TRBV6-2/TRBV6-3	17	TRBD2	TRBJ2-3	CASSHPPSGGATDTQYF	TGTGCCAGCAGCCATCCTCCTAGCGGGGGGGCTACAGATACGCAGTATTTT
-	TRBV18	14	-	TRBJ2-7	CASSLQGNSYEQYF	TGTGCCAGCTCCCTACAGGGTAACTCCTACGAGCAGTACTTC
-	TRBV11-3	14	-	TRBJ1-1	CASSLGGGFSEAFF	TGTGCCAGCAGCTTAGGCGGGGGTTTCTCTGAAGCTTTCTTT
-	TRBV28	13	-	TRBJ1-1	CASATAGRNEAFF	TGTGCCAGCGCCACCGCCGGGAGGAATGAAGCTTTCTTT
-	TRBV7-8	13	-	TRBJ1-2	CASSRTARPGYTF	TGTGCCAGCAGTCGGACAGCCCGACCTGGCTACACCTTC
-	TRBV27	16	TRBD1	TRBJ1-2	CASSLSTGTGNYGYTF	TGTGCCAGCAGTTTATCTACCGGGACAGGCAACTATGGCTACACCTTC
-	TRBV12-3/TRBV12-4	13	TRBD1	TRBJ1-1	CASRGQGNTEAFF	TGTGCCAGCAGGGGACAGGGGAACACTGAAGCTTTCTTT
-	TRBV19	15	-	TRBJ1-5	CASSHKSTGNQPQHF	TGTGCCAGTAGCCACAAATCAACAGGGAATCAGCCCCAGCATTTT
-	TRBV6-1	15	TRBD1	TRBJ2-1	CASSDLPGQYNEQFF	TGTGCCAGCAGTGACCTACCGGGACAGTACAATGAGCAGTTCTTC
-	TRBV30	17	-	TRBJ1-4	CAWSVRGGDQTNEKLFF	TGTGCCTGGAGTGTAAGGGGGGGTGATCAAACTAATGAAAAACTGTTTTTT
-	TRBV6-1	19	TRBD2	TRBJ2-1	CASSDAGLAGRVSYNEQFF	TGTGCCAGCAGTGATGCGGGACTAGCGGGAAGGGTGTCCTACAATGAGCAGTTCTTC
-	TRBV2	14	-	TRBJ1-6	CASGPGQLLSPLHF	TGTGCCAGCGGCCCGGGACAACTACTCTCACCCCTCCACTTT
-	TRBV3-1/TRBV3-2	16	-	TRBJ1-1	CASSPRRAGLGTEAFF	TGTGCCAGCAGCCCAAGACGGGCAGGGTTGGGAACTGAAGCTTTCTTT
once	TRBV5-5	16	TRBD2	TRBJ2-4	CASSLGTSGSRNIQYF	TGTGCCAGCAGCCTTGGGACTAGCGGGAGCCGGAACATTCAGTACTTC
-	TRBV11-2	14	-	TRBJ1-5	CASSLTSGYQPQHF	TGTGCCAGCAGCTTAACCTCGGGGTATCAGCCCCAGCATTTT
-	TRBV5-4	16	TRBD1	TRBJ1-4	CASSAHRGGSNEKLFF	TGTGCCAGCAGCGCACACAGGGGCGGATCTAATGAAAAACTGTTTTTT
once	TRBV7-9	17	TRBD2	TRBJ2-5	CASSLVGLARNQETQYF	TGTGCCAGCAGCTTAGTCGGACTAGCGAGAAACCAAGAGACCCAGTACTTC
once	TRBV12-5	13	-	TRBJ2-3	CASGLASVDTQYF	TGTGCTAGTGGTTTGGCTTCCGTAGATACGCAGTATTTT
-	TRBV19	14	-	TRBJ2-7	CASSQTGSPYEQYF	TGTGCCAGTTCTCAAACAGGTTCTCCCTACGAGCAGTACTTC